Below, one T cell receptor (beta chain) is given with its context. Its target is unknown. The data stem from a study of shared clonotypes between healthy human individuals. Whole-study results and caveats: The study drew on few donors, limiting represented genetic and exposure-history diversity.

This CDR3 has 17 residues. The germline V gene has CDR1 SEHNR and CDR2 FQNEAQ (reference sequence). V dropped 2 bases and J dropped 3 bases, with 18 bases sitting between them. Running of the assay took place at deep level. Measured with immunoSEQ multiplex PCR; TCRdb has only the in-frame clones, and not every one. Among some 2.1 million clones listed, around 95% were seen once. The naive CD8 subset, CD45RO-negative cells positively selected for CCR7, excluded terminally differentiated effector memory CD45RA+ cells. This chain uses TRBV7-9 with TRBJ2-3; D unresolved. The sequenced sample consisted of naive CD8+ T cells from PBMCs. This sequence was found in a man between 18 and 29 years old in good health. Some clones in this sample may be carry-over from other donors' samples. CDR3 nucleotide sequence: TGTGCCAGCAGCTTACCGCCGCGGCCCACCGAGACAGATACGCAGTATTTT. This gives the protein CASSLPPRPTETDTQYF.